Listed here are 30 T cell receptor beta chains from one sample, sequenced in a study of PD-1 blockade in classical Hodgkin lymphoma. All trial patients relapsed after autologous stem cell transplantation. Measured with immunoSEQ multiplex PCR; TCRdb has only the in-frame clones, and not every one. The sample contains about 58,000 clones, 80% to 95% of which appear only once. The starting material was peripheral blood mononuclear cells (PBMCs), obtained before the second cycle of nivolumab. Receptors were obtained from a human donor with classical Hodgkin lymphoma.

The gene calls are TRBV2 and TRBJ2-4; D remains ambiguous. V was clipped by 8 bases and J by 0 bases, with 8 bases between them. Germline loops: CDR1 SNHLY, CDR2 FYNNEI. The CDR3 length is 13 residues. DNA of the CDR3: TGTGCCAGCTTGCTATTAGCCAAAAACATTCAGTACTTC. Protein sequence: CASLLLAKNIQYF.

The genes are TRBV7-2 and TRBJ2-7; D is ambiguous. The CDR3 sequence is 14 residues long. Germline V gene data show CDR1 as SGHTA and CDR2 as FQGNSA. V was shortened by 2 bases and J by 3 bases, with 11 bases between the two germline ends. CDR3 in amino acids: CASSLYTGVYEQYF. DNA for the CDR3: TGTGCCAGCAGCTTATATACGGGCGTCTACGAGCAGTACTTC.

This chain uses TRBV6-1 with TRBJ2-7; D may be TRBD2 (6 bases). The germline V gene encodes CDR1 MNHNS and CDR2 SASEGT. The CDR3 consists of 17 residues. Trimming took 1 base from V and 1 from J, leaving 17 bases between them. CDR3: CASSEDVGGGLSYEQYF. The CDR3 DNA reads TGTGCCAGCAGTGAAGATGTGGGAGGAGGCCTTTCCTACGAGCAGTACTTC.

V usage is TRBV10-3 and J usage is TRBJ2-3, with a possible D match to TRBD2 (6 bases). Trimming removed 7 bases at V and 3 bases at J, with 14 bases between. The CDR3 extends over 14 amino acids. Germline V gives CDR1 ENHRY, CDR2 SYGVKD. CDR3 DNA: TGTGCCATCACCACGGGGGTTTTGACAGATACGCAGTATTTT. It yields the protein CAITTGVLTDTQYF.

The chain joins TRBV27 to TRBJ1-1; D uncertain. The CDR3 runs 17 residues. Germline lookup yields CDR1 MNHEY and CDR2 SMNVEV (reference sequence). V dropped 3 bases and J dropped 1 base, with 18 bases sitting between them. The CDR3 loop reads CASSFVAPHSGNTEAFF. In DNA, the CDR3 is TGTGCCAGCAGTTTCGTAGCTCCGCACTCAGGGAACACTGAAGCTTTCTTT.

The chain recombines TRBV9 with TRBJ2-1; 7 nucleotides agree with TRBD2. V shed 0 bases and J 8 bases; nucleotides not matched to a gene: 14. CDR1 SGDLS and CDR2 YYNGEE come from the germline V gene. This CDR3 contains 17 residues. CDR3 region: CASSVGPPAGALHEQFF. The CDR3 nucleotides are TGTGCCAGCAGCGTAGGCCCCCCGGCGGGAGCGCTTCATGAGCAGTTCTTC.

The chain is built from TRBV4-2 and TRBJ2-1; 10 bases map to TRBD2. Germline V gives CDR1 LGHNA, CDR2 YNFKEQ. V lost 0 bases, J lost 0 bases, and 5 bases stayed unmatched. The CDR3 is made up of 18 amino acids. CDR3 in DNA: TGTGCCAGCAGCCAAGAACAGCTAGCGGGAGTCTCCTACAATGAGCAGTTCTTC. It encodes CASSQEQLAGVSYNEQFF.

The rearrangement links TRBV20-1 to TRBJ2-1; D call uncertain. CDR1 is DFQATT and CDR2 is SNEGSKA in the germline V gene (reference sequence). V lost 3 bases, J lost 7 bases, and 7 bases lay in between. This CDR3 region has 11 residues. As DNA, the CDR3 is TGCAGTGCTAGTAGGCGGAATGAGCAGTTCTTC. This gives the protein CSASRRNEQFF.

A single count supports this clone. CDR3: CASSHRRDRDTDTQYF. CDR3 nucleotide sequence: TGCGCCAGCAGCCATCGCCGGGACAGGGACACAGATACGCAGTATTTT. The chain couples TRBV4-1 to TRBJ2-3, with TRBD1 matching over 9 bases. This CDR3 is built from 16 residues. Germline lookup yields CDR1 MGHRA and CDR2 YSYEKL. The junction had 6 bases not matched to a gene; V was cut back by 3 bases and J by 2 bases.

The chain joins TRBV9 to TRBJ2-1; the D is unclear. Per the germline V gene, CDR1 is SGDLS and CDR2 is YYNGEE. V was clipped by 4 bases and J by 6 bases, with 11 bases between them. The CDR3 runs 13 residues. The CDR3 DNA reads as TGTGCCAGCAGCCCTCCTGGCGGCAATGAGCAGTTCTTC. This translates into CASSPPGGNEQFF.

V is TRBV5-5 and J is TRBJ2-7, with 9 bases aligning to TRBD1. Unmatched junction bases numbered 5, after V lost 0 bases and J lost 4 bases. This CDR3 is 15 amino acids long. Germline CDR1 is SGHKS and CDR2 is YYEKEE (reference sequence). DNA for the CDR3: TGTGCCAGCAGCTTGGTACAGGGGGCGTCTTACGAGCAGTACTTC. Amino acids: CASSLVQGASYEQYF.

This chain joins TRBV30 and TRBJ2-7; 7 bases are a match to TRBD2. Trimming cost V 2 bases and J 1 base; bases outside gene matches: 11. Germline V gene sequence: CDR1 GTSNPN, CDR2 SVGIG (reference sequence). This CDR3 is built from 16 residues. This chain's CDR3 is CAWSPGGGLNSYEQYF. CDR3 coding DNA: TGTGCCTGGAGTCCAGGCGGGGGACTCAATTCCTACGAGCAGTACTTC.

This chain links TRBV7-8 with TRBJ2-3, with D perhaps being TRBD1 or TRBD2 (6 bases each). The ends were cut back, 3 bases at V and 3 bases at J, with 16 bases in the middle. This CDR3 contains 16 residues. Germline CDR1 SGHVS, CDR2 FQNEAQ. The CDR3 reads CASSLATGGGTDTQYF. CDR3 in DNA: TGTGCCAGCAGCTTGGCTACAGGAGGGGGTACAGATACGCAGTATTTT.

V gene TRBV7-3 combines with J gene TRBJ1-6; TRBD1 matches at 8 bases. There are 15 residues in the CDR3. V was pared by 2 bases and J by 5 bases, with 2 bases of the junction left unmatched. Germline values: CDR1 SGHTA, CDR2 FQGTGA. The CDR3 reads CASSLGTGHNSPLHF. The CDR3 region has the DNA TGTGCCAGCAGCTTAGGGACAGGACATAATTCACCCCTCCACTTT. Full variable domain (outside the CDR3, taken from reference TRBV7-3 and TRBJ1-6): GAGVSQTPSNKVTEKGKYVELRCDPISGHTALYWYRQSLGQGPEFLIYFQGTGAADDSGLPNDRFFAVRPEGSVSTLKIQRTERGDSAVYLCASSLGTGHNSPLHFGNGTRLTVT.

The chain uses TRBV14 and TRBJ1-6; D is undetermined. The CDR3 has 13 amino acids. Germline V CDR1 and CDR2: SGHDN, FVKESK. V gave up 5 bases and J gave up 10 bases, with 12 bases separating them. CDR3: CASSSIKLSPLHF. The CDR3 nucleotides read TGTGCCAGCAGCAGCATTAAACTGTCACCCCTCCACTTT.

The chain is built from TRBV6-5 and TRBJ1-1; possible D gene TRBD1, 5 bases. From germline, CDR1 is MNHEY and CDR2 SVGAGI. The CDR3 runs to 13 residues. V was cut by 0 bases and J by 10 bases, with 12 bases left in between. CDR3 nucleotides: TGTGCCAGCAGTTACTCAGGGCAGGGACGAGCTTTCTTT. Translation: CASSYSGQGRAFF.

V and J are TRBV18 and TRBJ2-5; maybe TRBD2 (5 bases). CDR3 length equals 12 residues. Trimming removed 4 bases at V and 5 bases at J, with 8 bases between. Looked up from germline, CDR1 is KGHSH and CDR2 is LQKENI. CDR3 nucleotide sequence: TGTGCCAGCTCACGCCTAGCTGAGACCCAGTACTTC. Amino acid sequence: CASSRLAETQYF. Looking up the rest from reference TRBV18 and TRBJ2-5 gives the full variable domain: NAGVMQNPRHLVRRRGQEARLRCSPMKGHSHVYWYRQLPEEGLKFMVYLQKENIIDESGMPKERFSAEFPKEGPSILRIQQVVRGDSAAYFCASSRLAETQYFGPGTRLLVL.

This clone was counted once. The chain combines TRBV5-4 with TRBJ1-2, with D unresolved. Germline lookup yields CDR1 SGHNT and CDR2 YYREEE (reference sequence). The CDR3 contains 15 residues. V was trimmed by 4 bases and J by 8 bases, leaving 21 bases between them. The CDR3, as DNA: TGTGCCAGCAGCCCCGCCCCATGGCCCACGGAGGGCTACACCTTC. Amino acids: CASSPAPWPTEGYTF.

The chain couples TRBV6-6 to TRBJ2-7, with D possibly being TRBD1 (5 bases). CDR1 is MNHNY and CDR2 is SVGAGI in the germline V gene (reference sequence). Trimming cost V 2 bases and J 2 bases, with 13 bases left between them. CDR3 length: 15 amino acids. CDR3 amino acids: CASSYLSGFAYEQYF. CDR3 DNA sequence: TGTGCCAGCAGTTACCTCTCAGGGTTCGCCTACGAGCAGTACTTC.

The chain employs TRBV18 and TRBJ1-4; possible D gene TRBD1, 5 bases. The V end was cut by 5 bases, the J end by 3 bases, with 13 bases between. This CDR3 spans 15 amino acids. Germline CDR1 and CDR2: KGHSH and LQKENI. The CDR3 loop reads CASSGGKGANEKLFF. Written as DNA, the CDR3 is TGTGCCAGCTCAGGGGGAAAGGGAGCTAATGAAAAACTGTTTTTT. Full variable domain (remainder filled in from reference TRBV18 and TRBJ1-4): NAGVMQNPRHLVRRRGQEARLRCSPMKGHSHVYWYRQLPEEGLKFMVYLQKENIIDESGMPKERFSAEFPKEGPSILRIQQVVRGDSAAYFCASSGGKGANEKLFFGSGTQLSVL.

The chain recombines TRBV4-1 with TRBJ2-7; no clear D gene. V lost 2 bases and J 5 bases, leaving 19 bases between the germline ends. This CDR3 contains 16 residues. Germline CDR1 is MGHRA and CDR2 is YSYEKL. The CDR3 DNA reads TGCGCCAGCAGCCAACCCGATGGCGAGCTTTTAAACGAGCAGTACTTC. It codes for CASSQPDGELLNEQYF.

CDR3 loop: CASSDLGKETQYF. For the CDR3, the DNA is TGTGCCAGCAGTGACCTGGGGAAAGAGACCCAGTACTTC. This rearrangement joins TRBV25-1 to TRBJ2-5; D not certain. The V gene's germline CDR1 is MGHDK and CDR2 SYGVNS. V was shortened by 3 bases and J by 3 bases, with 8 bases between the two germline ends. The CDR3 covers 13 residues. The variable domain in full, completed from reference TRBV25-1 and TRBJ2-5, reads EADIYQTPRYLVIGTGKKITLECSQTMGHDKMYWYQQDPGMELHLIHYSYGVNSTEKGDLSSESTVSRIRTEHFPLTLESARPSHTSQYLCASSDLGKETQYFGPGTRLLVL.

The chain joins TRBV5-6 to TRBJ2-2, with D hard to call. Looked up from germline, CDR1 is SGHDT and CDR2 is YYEEEE. V gave up 0 bases and J gave up 0 bases, with 6 bases separating them. The CDR3 extends over 15 amino acids. The chain's CDR3 is CASSLVIANTGELFF. CDR3 DNA: TGTGCCAGCAGCTTGGTAATAGCGAACACCGGGGAGCTGTTTTTT.

V and J are TRBV5-1 and TRBJ1-4, with unresolved D. The CDR3 contains 12 residues. Germline V gene sequence: CDR1 SGHRS, CDR2 YFSETQ. Trimming took 10 bases from V and 4 from J, leaving 11 bases between them. The CDR3 sequence is CASRWSNEKLFF. Here the CDR3 DNA reads TGCGCCTCACGGTGGAGTAATGAAAAACTGTTTTTT.

The J gene is TRBJ2-7, the V gene TRBV30; D is perhaps TRBD2 (5 bases). Germline V lookup: CDR1 GTSNPN, CDR2 SVGIG (reference sequence). The CDR3 spans 14 residues. Trimming cost V 0 bases and J 3 bases, with 12 bases left between them. The CDR3 coding sequence is TGTGCCTGGAGTGTATCGGGATTGGGCTACGAGCAGTACTTC. Its translation is CAWSVSGLGYEQYF.

This clone was seen a handful of times. The rearrangement joins TRBV2 to TRBJ2-7; a weak D match, TRBD2 (6 bases). CDR1 and CDR2 from the germline V gene are SNHLY and FYNNEI. V lost 7 bases to trimming and J lost 7 bases, with 17 bases between them. The CDR3 contains 13 residues. The CDR3 bases are TGTGCCAGCAATCCACCGCCGGAGGGGGAGCAGTACTTC. The encoded protein is CASNPPPEGEQYF.

This chain connects TRBV6-1 to TRBJ1-1; 7 bases fit TRBD1. The V segment lost 9 bases and the J segment 1 base; nucleotides outside the gene matches: 11. The CDR3 is 15 residues long. CDR1 and CDR2 (germline): MNHNS, SASEGT. This CDR3 reads CASHRGASWNTEAFF. CDR3 nucleotide sequence: TGTGCCAGTCACAGGGGCGCTAGTTGGAACACTGAAGCTTTCTTT.

This clone was picked up a small number of times. One end of the junction varies from germline; a read error may be responsible. The chain recombines TRBV25-1 with TRBJ2-5; 7 bases are a match to TRBD2. The CDR3 sequence is 14 residues long. Germline V gives CDR1 MGHDK, CDR2 SYGVNS. CDR3 in amino acids: CASEESGAGESQYF. As DNA, the CDR3 is TGTGCCAGCGAAGAAAGCGGGGCGGGGGAGAGCCAGTACTTC. Drawing the rest from reference TRBV25-1 and TRBJ2-5, the complete variable domain is EADIYQTPRYLVIGTGKKITLECSQTMGHDKMYWYQQDPGMELHLIHYSYGVNSTEKGDLSSESTVSRIRTEHFPLTLESARPSHTSQYLCASEESGAGESQYFGPGTRLLVL.

The chain links TRBV4-1 to TRBJ2-5, with no clear D. The germline V gene encodes CDR1 MGHRA and CDR2 YSYEKL. V lost 4 bases and J 5 bases, leaving 14 bases between the germline ends. CDR3 length: 14 amino acids. Here the CDR3 reads CASSLLDLGETQYF. CDR3 bases: TGCGCCAGCAGCCTCTTGGACCTGGGGGAGACCCAGTACTTC.

The rearrangement links TRBV27 to TRBJ1-3, with TRBD1 identical over 10 bases. The CDR3 spans 15 residues. V shed 6 bases, J shed 3 bases, and the junction held 5 bases outside the gene matches. Germline-derived CDR1 and CDR2 are MNHEY and SMNVEV (reference sequence). CDR3 protein: CASRRQGAGGNTIYF. CDR3 sequence (DNA): TGTGCCAGCAGACGACAGGGGGCTGGTGGAAACACCATATATTTT.